Listed below are T cell receptor beta chains from one sample, sequenced in a study of T cell repertoires in cytomegalovirus infection. The antigens of these receptors remain unknown. TCRdb used MiXCR to reprocess the reads, holding one entry per CDR3 protein. This sample carries about 830,000 distinct CDR3 sequences, less than 35% of them seen once, and the ten largest clones take roughly an eighth. The sequenced sample was cultured CD8+ T cells from PBMCs, obtained from culture after CMV antigen stimulation. These receptors were taken from a human donor in good health (CMV status not recorded). Some clones in this sample may be carry-over from other donors' samples. CDR3s include the opening cysteine and the closing phenylalanine or tryptophan. The D gene is left open where the match is weak. Clone size, where shown, is once, few, many, or a class for clones that have expanded.

D gene	clone size	V gene	J gene	CDR3 protein	CDR3 DNA
-	-	TRBV6-4	TRBJ2-2	CASSDSPNTGELFF	TGTGCCAGCAGTGACTCTCCGAACACCGGGGAGCTGTTTTTT
-	-	TRBV13	TRBJ1-5	CASSLGTTSSQPQHF	TGTGCCAGCAGCTTAGGAACAACGTCCAGTCAGCCCCAGCATTTT
TRBD1	-	TRBV15	TRBJ2-7	CATSKGQPAYEQYF	TGTGCCACCAGCAAGGGACAGCCTGCCTACGAGCAGTACTTC
TRBD2	many	TRBV7-9	TRBJ2-1	CASSRDYRQFF	TGTGCCAGCAGCCGGGACTATCGGCAGTTCTTC
-	-	TRBV5-1	TRBJ2-2	CASSPRDPHFGTGELFF	TGCGCCAGCAGCCCTCGGGATCCCCACTTCGGGACCGGGGAGCTGTTTTTT
TRBD2	few	TRBV7-9	TRBJ2-3	CASSETSGAFTDTQYF	TGTGCCAGCAGCGAGACTAGCGGGGCCTTCACAGATACGCAGTATTTT
TRBD2	many	TRBV12-5	TRBJ2-1	CAMTSGEYNEQFF	TGTGCTATGACTAGCGGGGAATACAATGAGCAGTTCTTC
-	-	TRBV7-9	TRBJ1-1	CASSSKGPGNTEAFF	TGTGCCAGCAGCTCCAAAGGTCCAGGGAACACTGAAGCTTTCTTT
-	-	TRBV4-1	TRBJ2-1	CASSHLTRGVLPSSYNEQFF	TGCGCCAGCAGCCACCTGACGAGGGGGGTCCTACCGAGCTCCTACAATGAGCAGTTCTTC
TRBD1	-	TRBV2	TRBJ2-2	CASNGTGFYTGELFF	TGTGCCAGCAATGGGACAGGATTTTACACCGGGGAGCTGTTTTTT
-	few	TRBV12-3/TRBV12-4	TRBJ2-7	CASSLGKAHEQYF	TGTGCCAGCAGTTTAGGAAAGGCCCACGAGCAGTACTTC
-	many	TRBV2	TRBJ2-1	CASSGGGGHDNPFYNEQFF	TGTGCCAGCAGTGGAGGTGGGGGACACGATAACCCCTTCTACAATGAGCAGTTCTTC
-	many	TRBV7-6	TRBJ2-2	CASSLAPDTGELFF	TGTGCCAGCAGCTTAGCCCCCGACACCGGGGAGCTGTTTTTT
-	-	TRBV27	TRBJ1-5	CASTPEPFNQPQHF	TGTGCCAGCACCCCCGAGCCCTTCAATCAGCCCCAGCATTTT
-	-	TRBV7-9	TRBJ2-7	CASSPRSENYEQYF	TGTGCCAGCAGCCCTCGGTCAGAGAACTACGAGCAGTACTTC